Below are 5 T cell receptor beta chains sequenced from a single sample in a study of shared clonotypes between healthy human individuals (dated by TCRdb to 2018 to 2020). The library was generated by the immunoSEQ multiplex PCR assay. In its TCRdb copy, this immuneACCESS table keeps in-frame sequences only and misses some clones. Where compared with another copy, unresolved V genes explain less than half of these, and the others have no known cause. The sample has 110,000 or so clones on record, more than 65% of them singletons. 20% to 25% of the sample is taken by the ten largest. Specimen: memory CD8+ T cells sorted from blood. This specimen's cell subset or site label, interpreted: CD45RO+ cells pooled with CCR7-negative TemRA cells. The receptors were sampled from a woman aged 25-40 years in good health.

The chain combines TRBV18 with TRBJ1-1, with 9 positions matching TRBD1. Trimming took 1 base from V and 4 from J; bases not matched to a gene: 7. The CDR3 runs to 16 residues. Germline V gives CDR1 KGHSH, CDR2 LQKENI. The CDR3 reads CASSPRYRGLGTEAFF. The DNA of the CDR3 is TGTGCCAGCTCACCACGGTACAGGGGGCTCGGCACTGAAGCTTTCTTT. The whole variable domain, remainder taken from reference TRBV18 and TRBJ1-1, is NAGVMQNPRHLVRRRGQEARLRCSPMKGHSHVYWYRQLPEEGLKFMVYLQKENIIDESGMPKERFSAEFPKEGPSILRIQQVVRGDSAAYFCASSPRYRGLGTEAFFGQGTRLTVV.

The chain has TRBV9 and TRBJ1-1; TRBD1 is a possible D gene (6 bases). Trimming removed 0 bases from V and 4 bases from J, with 10 bases in between. The CDR3 is 14 residues long. Germline V gene lookup returns CDR1 SGDLS and CDR2 YYNGEE. The CDR3 DNA follows: TGTGCCAGCAGCGTAGCGGGGGGGCCCACTGAAGCTTTCTTT. Protein: CASSVAGGPTEAFF.

The chain combines TRBV7-8 with TRBJ2-7; D might be TRBD1 or TRBD2, each matching 6 bases. V gave up 4 bases and J gave up 1 base, with 8 bases separating them. Germline V gene sequence: CDR1 SGHVS, CDR2 FQNEAQ. CDR3 length: 13 amino acids. The CDR3 bases are TGTGCCAGCAGCTGGGGGGCTTCCTACGAGCAGTACTTC. Translated, it gives CASSWGASYEQYF.

This clone was counted a single time. This likely traces to a read error, being one base from a far larger clone. This chain links TRBV2 with TRBJ2-7, with D perhaps being TRBD1 or TRBD2 (5 bases each). V lost 4 bases to trimming and J lost 3 bases, with 25 bases between them. Germline V gene data show CDR1 as SNHLY and CDR2 as FYNNEI. The length of the CDR3 is 18 residues. The CDR3 sequence: CASSGGATDSSFIYEQYF. The CDR3 nucleotides read TGTGCCAGCAGTGGAGGGGCTACCGACAGTAGCTTCATCTACGAGCAGTACTTC.

V and J are TRBV7-9 and TRBJ2-1; 8 bases are shared with TRBD1. Germline-derived CDR1 and CDR2 are SEHNR and FQNEAQ (reference sequence). This CDR3 region has 15 residues. Trimming took 1 base from V and 1 from J; bases not matched to a gene: 0. The CDR3 protein is CASSLGTGSYNEQFF. The DNA of the CDR3 is TGTGCCAGCAGCTTAGGGACAGGGTCCTACAATGAGCAGTTCTTC.